This T cell receptor beta chain comes out of a study of cytomegalovirus exposure and HLA in healthy donors. This clone was counted a few times. Use of 60 Vbeta and 13 Jbeta primers characterized the PCR. Clones were sequenced by immunoSEQ multiplex PCR, and TCRdb holds only the in-frame ones, with some missing. Here the sample spans approximately 140,000 clones, less than 85% being singletons. Trimming took 1 base from V and 4 from J, leaving 9 bases between them. Per the germline V gene, CDR1 is MGHRA and CDR2 is YSYEKL. This CDR3 has 14 residues. Sequencing was done on a sample of PBMCs. The sequence was obtained from a woman aged 45-65 years in good health and CMV-seropositive. The chain links TRBV4-1 to TRBJ2-3, with unresolved D. CDR3 coding DNA: TGCGCCAGCAGCCAAGTTAGTGTTCCAGATACGCAGTATTTT. It specifies CASSQVSVPDTQYF.